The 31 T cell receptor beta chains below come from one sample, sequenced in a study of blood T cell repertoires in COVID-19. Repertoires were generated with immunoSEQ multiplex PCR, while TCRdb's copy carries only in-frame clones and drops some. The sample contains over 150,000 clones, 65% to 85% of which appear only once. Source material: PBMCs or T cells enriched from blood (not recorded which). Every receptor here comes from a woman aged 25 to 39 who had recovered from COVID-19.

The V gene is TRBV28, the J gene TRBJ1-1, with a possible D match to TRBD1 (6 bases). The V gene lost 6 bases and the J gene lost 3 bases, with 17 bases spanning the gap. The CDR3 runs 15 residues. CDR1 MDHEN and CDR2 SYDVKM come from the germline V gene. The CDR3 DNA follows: TGTGCCAGCAGCTACAGGGCATTGGGAGACACTGAAGCTTTCTTT. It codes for CASSYRALGDTEAFF.

The CDR3 region is CASTQGAGPQPQHF. In DNA, the CDR3 is TGTGCCAGCACCCAGGGGGCAGGGCCTCAGCCCCAGCATTTT. The chain carries TRBV7-8 and TRBJ1-5, with 8 bases fitting TRBD1. The V gene end was trimmed by 7 bases and the J gene end by 6 bases; junction bases not matched to a gene: 8. Germline loops: CDR1 SGHVS, CDR2 FQNEAQ. The CDR3 is 14 amino acids. The whole variable domain, filled in from reference TRBV7-8 and TRBJ1-5, reads GAGVSQSPRYKVAKRGQDVALRCDPISGHVSLFWYQQALGQGPEFLTYFQNEAQLDKSGLPSDRFFAERPEGSVSTLKIQRTQQEDSAVYLCASTQGAGPQPQHFGDGTRLSIL.

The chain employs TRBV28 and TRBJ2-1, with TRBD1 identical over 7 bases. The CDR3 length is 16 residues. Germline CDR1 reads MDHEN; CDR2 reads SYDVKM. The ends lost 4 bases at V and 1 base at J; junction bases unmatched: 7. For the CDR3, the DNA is TGTGCCAGCAGTTCCCGCGCAGGGGGTTCCTACAATGAGCAGTTCTTC. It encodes CASSSRAGGSYNEQFF. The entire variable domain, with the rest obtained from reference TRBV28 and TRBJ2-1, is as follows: DVKVTQSSRYLVKRTGEKVFLECVQDMDHENMFWYRQDPGLGLRLIYFSYDVKMKEKGDIPEGYSVSREKKERFSLILESASTNQTSMYLCASSSRAGGSYNEQFFGPGTRLTVL.

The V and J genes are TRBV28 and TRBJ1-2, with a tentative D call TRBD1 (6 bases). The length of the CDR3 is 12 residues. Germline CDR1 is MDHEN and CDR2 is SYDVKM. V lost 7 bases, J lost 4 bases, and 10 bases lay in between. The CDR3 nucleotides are TGTGCCAGCATTACAGGGAGCTATGGCTACACCTTC. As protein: CASITGSYGYTF.

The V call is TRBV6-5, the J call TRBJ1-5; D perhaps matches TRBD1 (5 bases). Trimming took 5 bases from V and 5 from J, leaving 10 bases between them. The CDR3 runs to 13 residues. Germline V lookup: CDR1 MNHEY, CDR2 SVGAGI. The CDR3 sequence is CASSRQYDQPQHF. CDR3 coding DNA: TGTGCCAGCAGTAGACAGTACGATCAGCCCCAGCATTTT.

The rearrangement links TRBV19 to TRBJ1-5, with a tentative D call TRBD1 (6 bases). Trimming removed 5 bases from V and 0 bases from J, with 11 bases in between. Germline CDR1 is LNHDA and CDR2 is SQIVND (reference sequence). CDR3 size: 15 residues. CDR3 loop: CASSVGAASNQPQHF. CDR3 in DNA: TGTGCCAGTAGTGTGGGGGCCGCTAGCAATCAGCCCCAGCATTTT.

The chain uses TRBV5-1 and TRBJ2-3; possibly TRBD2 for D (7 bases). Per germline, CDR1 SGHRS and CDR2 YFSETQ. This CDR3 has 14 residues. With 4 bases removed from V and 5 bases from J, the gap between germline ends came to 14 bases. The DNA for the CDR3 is TGCGCCAGCAGCCCGGGCGGGGGCGAAGATACGCAGTATTTT. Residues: CASSPGGGEDTQYF.

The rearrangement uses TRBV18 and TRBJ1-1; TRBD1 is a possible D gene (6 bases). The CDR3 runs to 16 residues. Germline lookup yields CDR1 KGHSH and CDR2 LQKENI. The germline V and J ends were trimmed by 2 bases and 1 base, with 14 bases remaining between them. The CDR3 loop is CASSPNTGYSNTEAFF. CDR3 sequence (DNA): TGTGCCAGCTCACCAAACACAGGGTATTCGAACACTGAAGCTTTCTTT.

The CDR3 is CASSPDTRIGQYF. CDR3 DNA: TGTGCCAGCTCACCTGACACTAGAATCGGGCAGTACTTC. The chain combines TRBV18 with TRBJ2-7; maybe TRBD2 (5 bases). The CDR3 is 13 amino acids. V lost 3 bases and J lost 9, with 15 bases in between. Germline V gene data show CDR1 as KGHSH and CDR2 as LQKENI.

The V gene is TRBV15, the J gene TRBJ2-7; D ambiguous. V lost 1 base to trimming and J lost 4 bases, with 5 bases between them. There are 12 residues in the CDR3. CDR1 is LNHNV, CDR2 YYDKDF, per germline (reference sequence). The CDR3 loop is CATSRGGYEQYF. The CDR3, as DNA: TGTGCCACCAGCAGAGGAGGATACGAGCAGTACTTC.

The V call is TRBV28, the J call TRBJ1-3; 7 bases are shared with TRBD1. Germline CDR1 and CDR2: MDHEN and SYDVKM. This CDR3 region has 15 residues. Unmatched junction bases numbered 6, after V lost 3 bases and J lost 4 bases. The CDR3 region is CASSFPPGQGNTIYF. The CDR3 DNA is TGTGCCAGCAGTTTCCCCCCGGGACAGGGAAACACCATATATTTT.

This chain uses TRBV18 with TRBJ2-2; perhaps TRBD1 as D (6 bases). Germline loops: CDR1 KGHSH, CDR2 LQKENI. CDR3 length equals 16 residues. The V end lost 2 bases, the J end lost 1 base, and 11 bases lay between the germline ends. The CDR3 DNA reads TGTGCCAGCTCACCATGGCAGGGGAGGAACACCGGGGAGCTGTTTTTT. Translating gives CASSPWQGRNTGELFF. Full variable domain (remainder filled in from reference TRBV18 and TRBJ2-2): NAGVMQNPRHLVRRRGQEARLRCSPMKGHSHVYWYRQLPEEGLKFMVYLQKENIIDESGMPKERFSAEFPKEGPSILRIQQVVRGDSAAYFCASSPWQGRNTGELFFGEGSRLTVL.

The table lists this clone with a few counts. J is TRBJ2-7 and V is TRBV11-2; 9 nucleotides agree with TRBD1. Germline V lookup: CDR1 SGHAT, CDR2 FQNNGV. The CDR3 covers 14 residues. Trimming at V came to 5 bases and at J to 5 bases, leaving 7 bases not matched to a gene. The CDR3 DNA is TGTGCCAGCAGCGAACAGGGGGCGGGGGACGAGCAGTACTTC. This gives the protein CASSEQGAGDEQYF.

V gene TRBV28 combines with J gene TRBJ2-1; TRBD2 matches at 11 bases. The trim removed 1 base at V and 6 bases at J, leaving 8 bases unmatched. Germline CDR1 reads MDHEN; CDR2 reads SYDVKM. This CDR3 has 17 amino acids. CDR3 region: CASSLSLSGRAVNEQFF. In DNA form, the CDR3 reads TGTGCCAGCAGTTTATCCCTTAGCGGGAGGGCCGTCAATGAGCAGTTCTTC.

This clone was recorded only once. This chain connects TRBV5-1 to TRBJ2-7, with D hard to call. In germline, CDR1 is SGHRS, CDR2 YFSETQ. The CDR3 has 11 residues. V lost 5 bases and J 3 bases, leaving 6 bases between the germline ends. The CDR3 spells CASSSGYEQYF. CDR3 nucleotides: TGCGCCAGCAGTTCAGGCTACGAGCAGTACTTC.

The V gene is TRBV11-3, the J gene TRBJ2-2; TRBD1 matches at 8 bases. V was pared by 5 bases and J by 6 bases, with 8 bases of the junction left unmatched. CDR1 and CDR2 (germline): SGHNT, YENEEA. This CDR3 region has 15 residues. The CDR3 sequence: CASSVKSGGPGELFF. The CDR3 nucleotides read TGTGCCAGCAGCGTAAAGTCAGGGGGCCCCGGGGAGCTGTTTTTT.

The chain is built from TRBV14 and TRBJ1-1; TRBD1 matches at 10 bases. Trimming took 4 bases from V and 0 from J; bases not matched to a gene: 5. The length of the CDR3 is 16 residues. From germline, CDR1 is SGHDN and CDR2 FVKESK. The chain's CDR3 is CASSRTGGGVNTEAFF. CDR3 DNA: TGTGCCAGCAGCCGGACAGGGGGGGGTGTGAACACTGAAGCTTTCTTT.

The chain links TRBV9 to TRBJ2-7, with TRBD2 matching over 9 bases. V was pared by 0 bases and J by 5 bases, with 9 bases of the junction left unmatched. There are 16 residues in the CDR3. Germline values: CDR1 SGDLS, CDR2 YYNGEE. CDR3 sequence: CASSVVVSGSGDEQYF. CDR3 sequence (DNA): TGTGCCAGCAGCGTAGTTGTTAGCGGGAGTGGAGACGAGCAGTACTTC.

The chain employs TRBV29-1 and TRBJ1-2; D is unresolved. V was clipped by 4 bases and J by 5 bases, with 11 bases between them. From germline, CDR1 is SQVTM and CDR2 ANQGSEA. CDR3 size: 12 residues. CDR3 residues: CSVVKGGYGYTF. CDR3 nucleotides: TGCAGCGTTGTTAAGGGAGGGTATGGCTACACCTTC.

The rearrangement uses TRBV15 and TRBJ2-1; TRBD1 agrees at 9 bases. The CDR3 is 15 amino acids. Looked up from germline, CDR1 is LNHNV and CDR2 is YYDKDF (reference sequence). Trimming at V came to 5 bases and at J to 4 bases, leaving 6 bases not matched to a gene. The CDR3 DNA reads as TGTGCCACCAGCCCCGGGACAGGGACATACAATGAGCAGTTCTTC. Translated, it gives CATSPGTGTYNEQFF. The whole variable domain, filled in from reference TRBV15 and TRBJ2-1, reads DAMVIQNPRYQVTQFGKPVTLSCSQTLNHNVMYWYQQKSSQAPKLLFHYYDKDFNNEADTPDNFQSRRPNTSFCFLDIRSPGLGDTAMYLCATSPGTGTYNEQFFGPGTRLTVL.

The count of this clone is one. The chain's CDR3 is CASRSAGQAVYEQYV. The CDR3 bases are TGTGCCAGCAGATCCGCGGGACAGGCGGTTTACGAGCAGTACGTC. The chain employs TRBV2 and TRBJ2-7, with 8 positions matching TRBD1. V trimming: 6 bases; J trimming: 4 bases; junction bases outside the gene matches: 11. Germline V gene lookup returns CDR1 SNHLY and CDR2 FYNNEI. The CDR3 length is 15 residues.

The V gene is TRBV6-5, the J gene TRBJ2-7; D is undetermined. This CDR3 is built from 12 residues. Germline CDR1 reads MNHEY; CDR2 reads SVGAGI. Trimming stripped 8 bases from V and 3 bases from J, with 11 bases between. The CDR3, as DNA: TGTGCCAGCTCCGCGCCCAACTACGAGCAGTACGTC. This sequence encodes CASSAPNYEQYV.

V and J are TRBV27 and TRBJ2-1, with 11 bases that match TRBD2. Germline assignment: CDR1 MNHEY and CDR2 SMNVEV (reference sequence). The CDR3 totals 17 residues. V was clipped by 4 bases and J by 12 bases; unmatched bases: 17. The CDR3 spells CASSYSTSGTLSIGQFF. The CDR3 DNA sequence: TGTGCCAGCAGTTACTCGACTAGCGGGACCCTATCCATAGGGCAGTTCTTC.

The CDR3, as DNA: TGTGCCAGCAGCTTAGCGACAGCCTGGAATGAGCAGTTCTTC. It is translated as CASSLATAWNEQFF. V gene TRBV7-9 combines with J gene TRBJ2-1, with D possibly matching TRBD1 (5 bases). Germline V gene sequence: CDR1 SEHNR, CDR2 FQNEAQ (reference sequence). The CDR3 is made up of 14 amino acids. Trimming cost V 0 bases and J 7 bases, with 10 bases left between them.

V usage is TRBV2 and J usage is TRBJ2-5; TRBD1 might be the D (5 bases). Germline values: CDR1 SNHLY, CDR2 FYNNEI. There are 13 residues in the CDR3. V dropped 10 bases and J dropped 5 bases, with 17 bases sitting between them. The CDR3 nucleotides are TGTGCCACCTCCCTGGGGCGGCGGGAGACCCAGTACTTC. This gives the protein CATSLGRRETQYF.

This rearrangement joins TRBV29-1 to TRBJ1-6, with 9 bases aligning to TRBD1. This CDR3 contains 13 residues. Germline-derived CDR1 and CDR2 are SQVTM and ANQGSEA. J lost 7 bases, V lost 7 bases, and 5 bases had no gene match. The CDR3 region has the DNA TGCAGCGGGGGGACAGGGAACAATTCACCCCTCCACTTT. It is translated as CSGGTGNNSPLHF.

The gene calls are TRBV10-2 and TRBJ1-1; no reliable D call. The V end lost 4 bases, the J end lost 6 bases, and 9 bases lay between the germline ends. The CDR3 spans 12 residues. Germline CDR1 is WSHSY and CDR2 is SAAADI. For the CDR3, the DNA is TGCGCCAGCAGTGCACGGGTAGCTGAAGCTTTCTTT. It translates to CASSARVAEAFF.

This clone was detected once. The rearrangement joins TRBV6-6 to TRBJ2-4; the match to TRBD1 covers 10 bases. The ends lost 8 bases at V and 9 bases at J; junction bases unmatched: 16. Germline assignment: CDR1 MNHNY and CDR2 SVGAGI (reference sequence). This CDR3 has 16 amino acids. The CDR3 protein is CASRSSGGTGDLIQYF. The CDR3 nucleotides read TGTGCCAGCCGTTCTTCTGGGGGGACAGGGGATCTCATTCAGTACTTC.

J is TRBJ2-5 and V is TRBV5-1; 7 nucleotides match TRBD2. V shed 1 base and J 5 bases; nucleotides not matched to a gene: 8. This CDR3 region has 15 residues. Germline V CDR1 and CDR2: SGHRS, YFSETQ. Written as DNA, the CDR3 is TGCGCCAGCAGCTTGAGAGGGACTAATGGGGAGACCCAGTACTTC. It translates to CASSLRGTNGETQYF.

The CDR3 nucleotides read TGTGCCAGCAGCTCCGGACAGGCCGTCGGGGGCGATGAGCAGTTCTTC. Translation gives CASSSGQAVGGDEQFF. The chain combines TRBV11-3 with TRBJ2-1; weak D call: TRBD1 (7 bases). V gave up 4 bases and J gave up 8 bases, with 21 bases separating them. Germline V CDR1 and CDR2: SGHNT, YENEEA. This CDR3 has 16 amino acids.

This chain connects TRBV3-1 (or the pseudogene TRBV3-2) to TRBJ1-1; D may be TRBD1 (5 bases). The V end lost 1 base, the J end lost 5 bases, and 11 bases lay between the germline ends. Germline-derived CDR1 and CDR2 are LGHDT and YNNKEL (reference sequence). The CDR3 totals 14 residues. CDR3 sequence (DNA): TGTGCCAGCAGCCAAGGCTGGGAGGGGACTGAAGCTTTCTTT. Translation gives CASSQGWEGTEAFF.